These T cell receptor beta chains were read from a single sample in a study of shared clonotypes between healthy human individuals. Only in-frame clones appear in the TCRdb table, and some are missing; sequencing was by immunoSEQ multiplex PCR. Seen here are roughly 2.2 million clones, around 93% observed once, and the top ten hold 0.37%. The sample was naive CD4+ T cells from PBMCs. The receptor source for this set is a man between 18 and 35 years old in good health. Some clones in this sample may be carry-over from other donors' samples. Both conserved end residues are trimmed from each CDR3. Fields, in order: V gene, J gene, CDR3 protein.

TRBV14	TRBJ2-7	ASSQGQGYEQY
TRBV7-6	TRBJ2-2	ASSSRTGGDGELF
TRBV10-3	TRBJ1-1	AISETQGVTTEAF
TRBV27	TRBJ2-2	ASSFEGGITGELF
TRBV10-3	TRBJ2-6	AISEPGVRGGSLGANVLT
TRBV2	TRBJ2-2	ASSAEGRRTGELF
TRBV6-4	TRBJ2-2	ASSIQGGSGELF
TRBV5-1	TRBJ1-1	ASSLSQGRGEAF
TRBV7-2	TRBJ1-4	ASSLVWGREKLF
TRBV15	TRBJ2-7	ATSRDPNEQY
TRBV2	TRBJ2-3	ASSNRLPGQADTQY
TRBV5-6	TRBJ2-5	ASRREAKRQETQY
TRBV7-9	TRBJ2-7	ASSLTATYEQY
TRBV28	TRBJ1-5	ASSLILWGPGNQPQH